Listed below are T cell receptor beta chains from one sample, sequenced in a study of cytomegalovirus exposure and HLA in healthy donors. TCRdb keeps only in-frame clones here, not all; method: immunoSEQ multiplex PCR. The table includes around 200,000 clones, over 80% detected once. Sequenced: PBMCs. These receptors came from a middle-aged man in good health and CMV-seronegative. The CDR3 runs from the conserved cysteine through the conserved F or W. A D gene is named only where the DNA matches it firmly. Only part of the rows carry a size: once, few, many, or a class if the clone is expanded.

>once|TRBV6-6|TRBJ2-1|TRBD1
CASSRGQGASYNEQFF
TGTGCCAGCAGTAGGGGACAGGGGGCTTCCTACAATGAGCAGTTCTTC
>.|TRBV6-7|TRBJ2-1|TRBD2
CASSYGTSGINNEQFF
TGTGCCAGCAGTTACGGAACTAGCGGGATTAACAATGAGCAGTTCTTC
>.|TRBV7-2|TRBJ2-5|TRBD2
CASSPWGLAGQETQYF
TGTGCCAGCAGCCCCTGGGGACTAGCGGGACAAGAGACCCAGTACTTC
>.|TRBV21-1|TRBJ1-1|.
CASSTLGQMNTEAFF
TGTGCCAGCAGCACTCTGGGACAGATGAACACTGAAGCTTTCTTT
>.|TRBV28|TRBJ2-7|TRBD1
CASSPRLWTGGHEQYF
TGTGCCAGCAGTCCCCGCCTCTGGACAGGGGGCCACGAGCAGTACTTC
>.|TRBV30|TRBJ2-7|.
CAWAQGYEQYF
TGTGCCTGGGCACAGGGCTACGAGCAGTACTTC
>.|TRBV28|TRBJ2-7|.
CASRPERGYEQYF
TGTGCCAGCAGGCCGGAGCGTGGGTACGAGCAGTACTTC
>.|TRBV9|TRBJ2-1|.
CASSVGLPMQNEQFF
TGTGCCAGCAGCGTAGGTCTCCCCATGCAGAATGAGCAGTTCTTC
>.|TRBV15|TRBJ1-1|.
CATSRGHSNTEAFF
TGTGCCACCAGCAGAGGACACTCGAACACTGAAGCTTTCTTT
>.|TRBV27|TRBJ2-5|.
CASSLTGMYQETQYF
TGTGCCAGCAGTTTAACAGGGATGTACCAAGAGACCCAGTACTTC
>few|TRBV19|TRBJ1-2|.
CASSIDRQRNYGYTF
TGTGCCAGTAGTATAGACCGACAGAGAAACTATGGCTACACCTTC
>few|TRBV9|TRBJ2-1|.
CASSVTTHEQFF
TGTGCCAGCAGCGTAACGACTCATGAGCAGTTCTTC
>.|TRBV6-1|TRBJ1-2|.
CASGNQGLNYGYTF
TGTGCCAGCGGTAACCAGGGGCTTAACTATGGCTACACCTTC
>.|TRBV15|TRBJ2-7|.
CATSRDIGGFYEQYF
TGTGCCACCAGCAGAGATATAGGAGGGTTCTACGAGCAGTACTTC
>.|TRBV6-1|TRBJ2-3|TRBD1
CASSGDRLPYSTDTQYF
TGTGCCAGCAGTGGGGACAGGCTCCCCTATAGCACAGATACGCAGTATTTT
>.|TRBV7-3|TRBJ1-1|TRBD1
CASSLTGQGATEAFF
TGTGCCAGCAGCTTAACGGGACAGGGGGCCACTGAAGCTTTCTTT
>.|TRBV6-6|TRBJ2-1|TRBD2
CASSLTSAAGEQFF
TGTGCCAGCAGTTTAACTAGCGCCGCCGGTGAGCAGTTCTTC
>.|TRBV5-1|TRBJ2-3|.
CASSLSEITDTQYF
TGCGCCAGCAGCCTTAGCGAGATCACAGATACGCAGTATTTT
>.|TRBV7-3|TRBJ2-5|TRBD2
CATLGGRPETQYF
TGTGCCACCCTGGGGGGGAGGCCGGAGACCCAGTACTTC
>.|TRBV6-5|TRBJ1-1|.
CASSRRRSEAFF
TGTGCCAGCAGCCGGCGACGGAGTGAAGCTTTCTTT
>once|TRBV25-1|TRBJ2-2|TRBD1
CASSEYIGTGGGPGELFF
TGTGCCAGCAGTGAATATATTGGGACAGGGGGTGGTCCCGGGGAGCTGTTTTTT
>.|TRBV28|TRBJ1-3|.
CAESRAGGSGNTIYF
TGTGCAGAATCTAGGGCGGGCGGCTCTGGAAACACCATATATTTT
>.|TRBV5-1|TRBJ2-3|.
CASSLELARSTDTQYF
TGCGCCAGCAGCTTGGAGCTAGCGCGGAGCACAGATACGCAGTATTTT
>.|TRBV7-9|TRBJ2-1|TRBD2
CASSSGELAANEQFF
TGTGCCAGCAGCTCAGGGGAACTAGCGGCCAATGAGCAGTTCTTC
>.|TRBV7-2|TRBJ1-1|.
CASSLLGNTEAFF
TGTGCCAGCAGCTTACTAGGGAACACTGAAGCTTTCTTT
>.|TRBV30|TRBJ2-7|TRBD1
CAGTGQGPYEQYF
TGTGCCGGAACGGGACAGGGTCCCTACGAGCAGTACTTC
>.|TRBV5-1|TRBJ2-5|TRBD2
CASSLTSGSEETQYF
TGCGCCAGCAGCTTGACTAGCGGGAGCGAAGAGACCCAGTACTTC
>.|TRBV6-5|TRBJ2-3|.
CASSSPFTDTQYF
TGTGCCAGCAGTTCTCCTTTCACAGATACGCAGTATTTT
>few|TRBV6-6|TRBJ1-1|.
CASRSIKQRNTEAFF
TGTGCCAGCAGGTCCATAAAACAACGAAACACTGAAGCTTTCTTT
>.|TRBV14|TRBJ2-5|TRBD1
CASSRRTGQETQYF
TGTGCCAGCAGCCGAAGGACAGGACAGGAGACCCAGTACTTC
>.|TRBV19|TRBJ2-5|TRBD1
CASRGDRGTQETQYF
TGTGCCAGTAGGGGTGACAGGGGGACCCAAGAGACCCAGTACTTC
>.|TRBV4-3|TRBJ1-6|TRBD1
CASSQEGQGITRNSPLHF
TGCGCCAGCAGCCAAGAAGGACAGGGCATCACTCGTAATTCACCCCTCCACTTT
>.|TRBV21-1|TRBJ1-1|.
CASSQIRGTEAFF
TGTGCCAGCAGCCAGATTCGAGGCACTGAAGCTTTCTTT
>.|TRBV27|TRBJ2-2|TRBD1
CASSTGTGFTGELFF
TGTGCCAGCAGTACCGGGACAGGGTTCACCGGGGAGCTGTTTTTT
>.|TRBV2|TRBJ1-1|.
CASSEWRNTEAFF
TGTGCCAGCAGTGAATGGAGAAACACTGAAGCTTTCTTT
>.|TRBV21-1|TRBJ2-5|.
CASIVGETQYF
TGTGCCAGCATCGTCGGAGAGACCCAGTACTTC
>.|TRBV7-9|TRBJ2-3|TRBD2
CASSGPWGGGGLATDTQYF
TGTGCCAGCAGCGGGCCTTGGGGCGGGGGGGGCTTAGCTACAGATACGCAGTATTTT
>.|TRBV7-2|TRBJ2-7|.
CASSSQGYEQYF
TGTGCCAGCAGCTCCCAGGGGTACGAGCAGTACTTC
>.|TRBV9|TRBJ2-2|TRBD2
CASSVGRGTTGELFF
TGTGCCAGCAGCGTCGGGAGGGGGACCACCGGGGAGCTGTTTTTT
>.|TRBV28|TRBJ1-2|.
CASSNRGYGYTF
TGTGCCAGCAGTAACCGAGGCTATGGCTACACCTTC
>.|TRBV6-5|TRBJ2-7|TRBD2
CASRFWGGEQYF
TGTGCCAGCAGGTTTTGGGGGGGCGAGCAGTACTTC
>.|TRBV5-1|TRBJ1-5|TRBD1
CASSVTGRSNQPQHF
TGCGCCAGCAGCGTGACAGGGAGGAGCAATCAGCCCCAGCATTTT
>.|TRBV30|TRBJ2-2|.
CAWSKATPLADGELFF
TGTGCCTGGAGTAAGGCCACCCCACTAGCTGACGGGGAGCTGTTTTTT
>few|TRBV6-1|TRBJ2-7|TRBD1
CASSVNRGRINEQYF
TGTGCCAGCAGTGTCAACAGGGGGCGTATCAACGAGCAGTACTTC